This is a list of T cell receptor beta chains from one sample in a study of cytomegalovirus exposure and HLA in healthy donors. Clones were sequenced by immunoSEQ multiplex PCR, and TCRdb holds only the in-frame ones, with some missing. The sample has fewer than 150,000 clones; roughly three quarters are singletons. The sample comprised PBMCs. The receptors were sampled from a man younger than 35 in good health and CMV-seronegative. CDR3s include the opening cysteine and the closing phenylalanine or tryptophan. D genes are given only for firm matches. The size field is filled for only some rows; it gives once, few, many or a size class.

V	size	J	D	DNA	CDR3
TRBV19	.	TRBJ2-2	TRBD1	TGTGCCAGTAGGGGACAGGTGAACACCGGGGAGCTGTTTTTT	CASRGQVNTGELFF
TRBV27	.	TRBJ2-2	.	TGTGCCAGCAGTTTAATGTTCAGACACGTCGGGGAAAATCCCACCGGGGAGCTGTTTTTT	CASSLMFRHVGENPTGELFF
TRBV10-1	.	TRBJ2-5	.	TGCGCCAGCAAAGATCTGACAGAGCCGGGGGCCCAGTACTTC	CASKDLTEPGAQYF
TRBV18	.	TRBJ1-2	TRBD1	TGTGCCAGCTCTAATCAGCTCCATACCGGGACAGGGAGTGGCTACACCTTC	CASSNQLHTGTGSGYTF
TRBV28	.	TRBJ2-3	TRBD2	TGTGCCAGCCAACTTAGCGGGAGGAGATCAGATACGCAGTATTTT	CASQLSGRRSDTQYF
TRBV5-8	.	TRBJ1-4	TRBD1	TGTGCCGGAGAATCTCAGGGGGAAGTTGAAAAACTGTTTTTT	CAGESQGEVEKLFF
TRBV7-6	few	TRBJ2-7	.	TGTGCCAGCCGCCCAGCTCCACAGGGCAATACCTACGAGCAGTACTTC	CASRPAPQGNTYEQYF
TRBV19	.	TRBJ1-5	.	TGTGCCAGTAGTAGGGGGGGTCAGCCCCAGCATTTT	CASSRGGQPQHF
TRBV9	.	TRBJ2-1	.	TGTGCCAGCAGCCCCCGGGACTTTCTGGACAATGAGCAGTTCTTC	CASSPRDFLDNEQFF
TRBV5-1	.	TRBJ2-7	TRBD1	TGCGCCAGCAGCGGTGGGGGACAGGGGGCCCCGGAGCACTTC	CASSGGGQGAPEHF
TRBV5-6	once	TRBJ1-5	TRBD1	TGTGCCAGCAGCCTCACCGACAGGGGGCGAAATCAGCCCCAGCATTTT	CASSLTDRGRNQPQHF
TRBV7-9	.	TRBJ2-7	.	TGTGCCAGCAGCGCCGGAGGCTACGAGCAGTACTTC	CASSAGGYEQYF
TRBV5-1	.	TRBJ2-7	.	TGCGCCAGCAGCTCAACACAGGGCCTCTACGAGCAGTACTTC	CASSSTQGLYEQYF
TRBV5-1	few	TRBJ2-6	.	TGCGCCAGCAGCTTGGAAGGGAGACACTTCTCTGGGGCCAACGTCCTGACTTTC	CASSLEGRHFSGANVLTF
TRBV9	.	TRBJ1-3	TRBD1	TGTGCCAGCAGCGCACGGACAGGGGCCGGAAACACCATATATTTT	CASSARTGAGNTIYF
TRBV6-5	few	TRBJ2-3	TRBD1	TGTGCCAGCAGAGGGACAGGGGGGGAGGATACGCAGTATTTT	CASRGTGGEDTQYF
TRBV30	.	TRBJ2-3	TRBD2	TGTGCCTGGAGTCTTTCCGGGACTAGCGGAATCACAGATACGCAGTATTTT	CAWSLSGTSGITDTQYF
TRBV9	.	TRBJ2-1	TRBD2	TGTGCCAGCAGCGTAGACGGGTTGGGAGCGGGAGCGAATGAGCAGTTCTTC	CASSVDGLGAGANEQFF